Shown below are 13 T cell receptor beta chains from a single sample sequenced in a study of Graves' ophthalmopathy and Graves' hyperthyroidism. The study amplified TCR beta CDR3 regions using RNA transcripts. The first-round RT-PCR employed HTBI primers together with the Qiagen OneStep RT-PCR kit. A multiplex PCR was then performed as the second round. TCRdb redid the calling of the multiplex PCR reads with MiXCR, one entry per CDR3 protein. The table lists around 1.1 million distinct CDR3 sequences, roughly 35% of them singletons. Sequenced sample: peripheral blood or thyroid tissue (not recorded which). These receptors came from an adult man with Graves' hyperthyroidism.

This clonotype was observed at least ten times. V and J are TRBV7-8 and TRBJ2-7; 7 bases map to TRBD2. The CDR3 runs 14 residues. The trim removed 4 bases at V and 6 bases at J, leaving 9 bases unmatched. Per germline, CDR1 SGHVS and CDR2 FQNEAQ. As DNA, the CDR3 is TGTGCCAGCAGCTCCCGGGGAGGGTCGGTCGAGCAGTACTTC. Amino acid sequence: CASSSRGGSVEQYF. The full variable domain, rest sourced from reference TRBV7-8 and TRBJ2-7, is GAGVSQSPRYKVAKRGQDVALRCDPISGHVSLFWYQQALGQGPEFLTYFQNEAQLDKSGLPSDRFFAERPEGSVSTLKIQRTQQEDSAVYLCASSSRGGSVEQYFGPGTRLTVT.

The V call is TRBV5-6, the J call TRBJ1-1, with TRBD1 as a possible D gene (5 bases). The CDR3 contains 15 residues. The germline V and J ends were trimmed by 4 bases and 2 bases, with 15 bases remaining between them. In germline, CDR1 is SGHDT, CDR2 YYEEEE. The CDR3 sequence is CASSPFGAGNTEAFF. In nucleotides, the CDR3 is TGTGCCAGCAGCCCTTTCGGGGCTGGAAACACTGAAGCTTTCTTT.

J is TRBJ2-7 and V is TRBV10-2, with D perhaps TRBD1 or TRBD2 (5 bases each). Germline lookup yields CDR1 WSHSY and CDR2 SAAADI. The CDR3 is 11 residues long. The CDR3 is CSVTGTGEQYF. The CDR3, as DNA: TGCAGCGTTACGGGGACCGGCGAGCAGTACTTC.

The chain recombines TRBV7-2 with TRBJ1-1; tentative D call: TRBD1 (5 bases). Germline V gives CDR1 SGHTA, CDR2 FQGNSA. CDR3 size: 13 residues. Trimming took off 2 bases at V and 6 bases at J, with 10 bases between the two ends. CDR3 residues: CASSLYSGAEAFF. The CDR3 DNA is TGTGCCAGCAGCTTATATTCGGGGGCTGAAGCTTTCTTT.

With regard to this clonotype: One end of the junction varies from germline; a read error may be responsible. The chain employs TRBV6-5 and TRBJ1-6; D gene uncertain. Germline CDR1 MNHEY, CDR2 SVGAGI. There are 12 residues in the CDR3. This chain's CDR3 is CAISRTGPPLHF. CDR3 DNA sequence: TGTGCCATCAGTCGAACCGGGCCTCCCCTCCACTTT.

A note on this clonotype: The junction departs from germline at one end; a sequencing error may be responsible. The rearrangement joins TRBV11-3 to TRBJ2-6; D possibly corresponds to TRBD1 (5 bases). This CDR3 region has 20 residues. CDR1 is SGHNT, CDR2 YENEEA, per germline. CDR3 bases: TGTGCCAGCAGCTTAAAAGGGCCAGGGTTGCTTTTCTCTGGGGCCAACGCCCTGACTTTC. Translating gives CASSLKGPGLLFSGANALTF.

V is TRBV11-2 and J is TRBJ1-5; weak D call: TRBD1 (5 bases). Per the germline V gene, CDR1 is SGHAT and CDR2 is FQNNGV. V dropped 7 bases and J dropped 6 bases, with 13 bases sitting between them. The length of the CDR3 is 13 residues. CDR3 sequence reads: CASTLLGVQPQHF. CDR3 in DNA: TGTGCCAGCACCTTGTTGGGGGTTCAGCCCCAGCATTTT.

This clonotype was observed at least ten times. Here the CDR3 reads CASSYVGYGYTF. As DNA, the CDR3 is TGTGCCAGCAGTTACGTGGGGTATGGCTACACCTTC. V is TRBV6-2 or TRBV6-3 and J is TRBJ1-2; no clear D. In germline, CDR1 is MNHEY, CDR2 SVGEGT. Trimming took 2 bases from V and 5 from J, leaving 6 bases between them. The CDR3 loop spans 12 amino acids.

V is TRBV7-6 and J is TRBJ2-3; TRBD2 is a possible D gene (5 bases). Trimming took 4 bases from V and 4 from J, leaving 9 bases between them. CDR1 is SGHVS and CDR2 is FNYEAQ in the germline V gene. The CDR3 covers 13 residues. This CDR3 reads CASSSTEADTQYF. The DNA for the CDR3 is TGTGCCAGCAGCTCGACGGAGGCAGATACGCAGTATTTT.

The genes are TRBV27 and TRBJ2-7, with D perhaps TRBD1 (5 bases). The CDR3 runs 16 residues. Trimming stripped 0 bases from V and 0 bases from J, with 12 bases between. From germline, CDR1 is MNHEY and CDR2 SMNVEV (reference sequence). The CDR3 sequence is CASSLSGAPSSYEQYF. The CDR3 DNA is TGTGCCAGCAGTTTATCTGGGGCTCCTAGCTCCTACGAGCAGTACTTC.

This clonotype was recorded a few times. The chain joins TRBV19 to TRBJ2-6; 10 nucleotides match TRBD1. V shed 5 bases, J shed 0 bases, and the junction held 7 bases outside the gene matches. This CDR3 region has 18 residues. Germline values: CDR1 LNHDA, CDR2 SQIVND (reference sequence). CDR3 loop: CASSSPGQGFSGANVLTF. The CDR3 nucleotides are TGTGCCAGTAGTTCACCGGGACAGGGGTTCTCTGGGGCCAACGTCCTGACTTTC.

The chain is built from TRBV20-1 and TRBJ2-2; D not resolved. This CDR3 spans 16 amino acids. Germline CDR1 DFQATT, CDR2 SNEGSKA (reference sequence). Trimming shortened V by 0 bases and J by 0 bases, and 11 bases separated the two germline ends. The DNA of the CDR3 is TGCAGTGCTAGAGATCCGTACGACTCGAACACCGGGGAGCTGTTTTTT. Protein sequence: CSARDPYDSNTGELFF.

The chain links TRBV20-1 to TRBJ2-5; a weak D match, TRBD1 (5 bases). Trimming stripped 3 bases from V and 9 bases from J, with 23 bases between. The CDR3 is 15 residues long. Germline CDR1 and CDR2: DFQATT and SNEGSKA (reference sequence). In nucleotides, the CDR3 is TGCAGTGCTAGCCCCCCACGTGCAGGGTCTCAGCCCCAGTACTTC. Protein: CSASPPRAGSQPQYF.